Each of the 20 T cell receptor beta chains below was sequenced from the same sample in a study of blood T cells in healthy people across ages. The authors ran a second PCR of roughly 6 to 12 cycles using a sample-barcoded 5' primer and a J-beta primer mix. TCRdb independently ran MiXCR on the 5' RACE reads; one entry per CDR3 protein. The sample lists around 1,600,000 distinct CDR3 sequences, about 45% seen once, with about 4.1% in the top ten. Input material: blood. These receptors all stem from a woman aged 18-29 years in good health.

The chain uses TRBV6-6 and TRBJ2-7; no clear D gene. The CDR3 totals 13 residues. V lost 2 bases and J lost 6, with 11 bases in between. Germline lookup yields CDR1 MNHNY and CDR2 SVGAGI (reference sequence). CDR3 sequence: CASSYGSGFEQYF. The CDR3 coding sequence is TGTGCCAGCAGTTACGGGTCGGGTTTCGAGCAGTACTTC.

The table lists this clonotype with a few counts. The chain uses TRBV10-1 and TRBJ2-2, with TRBD1 matching over 7 bases. The CDR3 contains 15 residues. The trim removed 3 bases at V and 4 bases at J, leaving 5 bases unmatched. The germline V gene has CDR1 WNHNN and CDR2 SYGVQD (reference sequence). CDR3 region: CASSEGTDVTGELFF. CDR3 nucleotide sequence: TGCGCCAGCAGTGAAGGGACAGACGTCACCGGGGAGCTGTTTTTT.

The chain is built from TRBV12-5 and TRBJ1-4; D possibly corresponds to TRBD1 (5 bases). CDR1 and CDR2 from the germline V gene are LGHNT and FRNRAP. The CDR3 length is 16 residues. With 2 bases removed from V and 0 bases from J, the gap between germline ends came to 10 bases. CDR3 nucleotide sequence: TGTGCTAGTGGTTTGACCCGGACACCAACTAATGAAAAACTGTTTTTT. Translation gives CASGLTRTPTNEKLFF.

The chain combines TRBV3-1 with TRBJ2-4; D gene uncertain. Trimming pared 0 bases from V and 8 bases from J, leaving 5 bases between. Germline values: CDR1 LGHDT, CDR2 YNNKEL (reference sequence). There are 12 residues in the CDR3. The CDR3 DNA reads TGTGCCAGCAGCCAAGATTGGGACATTCAGTACTTC. Protein product: CASSQDWDIQYF.

This sequence joins TRBV20-1 and TRBJ2-5; the D is unclear. Between the trimmed V and J ends, which lost 1 base and 1 base, there was a span of 13 bases. There are 15 residues in the CDR3. Germline V lookup: CDR1 DFQATT, CDR2 SNEGSKA (reference sequence). CDR3 bases: TGCAGTGCTAGAGGCCGACTTACATCCCAAGAGACCCAGTACTTC. Translating gives CSARGRLTSQETQYF.

This clonotype was seen only a few times. The chain links TRBV5-1 to TRBJ2-5; D perhaps matches TRBD2 (6 bases). Trimming removed 0 bases from V and 2 bases from J, with 11 bases in between. Germline V gene lookup returns CDR1 SGHRS and CDR2 YFSETQ. The CDR3 runs 15 residues. The CDR3 coding sequence is TGCGCCAGCAGCTTGGTCGCGGAGGGGCAAGAGACCCAGTACTTC. It is translated as CASSLVAEGQETQYF.

This clonotype was seen only a few times. V gene TRBV29-1 combines with J gene TRBJ2-1; D may be TRBD2 (6 bases). This CDR3 spans 12 amino acids. With 7 bases removed from V and 10 bases from J, the gap between germline ends came to 17 bases. Germline values: CDR1 SQVTM, CDR2 ANQGSEA. CDR3 bases: TGCAGCGCTGCCCGCGGGATCCGGGAGCAGTTCTTC. Translation gives CSAARGIREQFF.

This clonotype appeared many times. The chain couples TRBV5-1 to TRBJ2-5, with D possibly being TRBD2 (5 bases). The V end was cut by 0 bases, the J end by 2 bases, with 11 bases between. The CDR3 consists of 15 residues. Germline CDR1 is SGHRS and CDR2 is YFSETQ. In DNA, the CDR3 is TGCGCCAGCAGCTTGGCGGTTGGGAGTCAAGAGACCCAGTACTTC. Amino acids: CASSLAVGSQETQYF.

The chain employs TRBV2 and TRBJ2-2, with TRBD1 matching over 8 bases. Per the germline V gene, CDR1 is SNHLY and CDR2 is FYNNEI. The V segment lost 6 bases and the J segment 5 bases; nucleotides outside the gene matches: 8. The length of the CDR3 is 15 residues. DNA for the CDR3: TGTGCCAGCAGCACCCCGTACAGGGGGACCGGGGAGCTGTTTTTT. Residues: CASSTPYRGTGELFF.

As to this clonotype: The junction departs from germline at one end; a sequencing error may be responsible. The chain uses TRBV4-3 and TRBJ1-5; TRBD1 is a possible D gene (5 bases). The CDR3 spans 14 residues. Germline V gene lookup returns CDR1 LGHNA and CDR2 YSLEER. CDR3 coding DNA: TGCGCCAACAGCCAAGACATGGGGGATCAGCCCCAGCATTTT. Its protein is CANSQDMGDQPQHF.

The rearrangement links TRBV20-1 to TRBJ2-4, with D maybe TRBD2 (5 bases). The end of the DNA aligns better with TRBJ2-5, so the J call may be wrong. This CDR3 is 14 amino acids long. Germline V gene data show CDR1 as DFQATT and CDR2 as SNEGSKA (reference sequence). The CDR3, as DNA: TGCAGTGCTAGGGACGGGAATGGCCCAGAGACCCAGTACTTC. It specifies CSARDGNGPETQYF.

The chain employs TRBV20-1 and TRBJ2-5; 8 bases line up with TRBD2. The J call may be faulty, since TRBJ2-7 better matches the DNA end. The CDR3 runs to 14 residues. Per germline, CDR1 DFQATT and CDR2 SNEGSKA (reference sequence). The CDR3, as DNA: TGCAGTGCTAGAACGTCGGGGGGGGGGAACGAGCAGTACTTC. Its translation: CSARTSGGGNEQYF.

This chain joins TRBV20-1 and TRBJ1-2; 7 positions agree with TRBD1. Germline V lookup: CDR1 DFQATT, CDR2 SNEGSKA (reference sequence). Losses at the gene ends were 0 bases for V and 4 bases for J; bases not matched to a gene: 8. The CDR3 runs to 15 residues. This chain's CDR3 is CSARDDWTGSYGYTF. The CDR3, as DNA: TGCAGTGCTAGAGATGACTGGACAGGAAGCTATGGCTACACCTTC.

The chain has TRBV4-1 and TRBJ2-2; D unresolved. Germline CDR1 and CDR2: MGHRA and YSYEKL. CDR3 length: 14 amino acids. V lost 0 bases and J 6 bases, leaving 8 bases between the germline ends. The CDR3 region is CASSQDRFAGELFF. The CDR3 DNA reads as TGCGCCAGCAGCCAAGACAGGTTCGCCGGGGAGCTGTTTTTT.

A note on this clonotype: An end of the junction does not agree with germline; a read error may underlie this. The chain has TRBV7-3 and TRBJ2-3; TRBD2 agrees at 10 bases. The CDR3 sequence is 17 residues long. Per germline, CDR1 SGHTA and CDR2 FQGTGA. The CDR3 sequence is CAGSLLAGGSLANTQYF. The CDR3 coding sequence is TGTGCCGGCAGCTTATTAGCGGGAGGCTCACTTGCGAATACGCAGTATTTT. The complete variable domain, with remaining parts taken from reference TRBV7-3 and TRBJ2-3, reads GAGVSQTPSNKVTEKGKYVELRCDPISGHTALYWYRQSLGQGPEFLIYFQGTGAADDSGLPNDRFFAVRPEGSVSTLKIQRTERGDSAVYLCAGSLLAGGSLANTQYFGPGTRLTVL.

This chain connects TRBV20-1 to TRBJ2-1, with D possibly being TRBD2 (5 bases). The CDR3 runs to 14 residues. Germline V gives CDR1 DFQATT, CDR2 SNEGSKA (reference sequence). V gave up 4 bases and J gave up 6 bases, with 16 bases separating them. The CDR3 DNA reads as TGCAGTGCTAAGAGCGGTTTGGCTGGCAATGAGCAGTTCTTC. Its translation: CSAKSGLAGNEQFF.

This clonotype was counted a few times. The chain uses TRBV4-1 and TRBJ1-1, with D unresolved. Between the trimmed V and J ends, which lost 0 bases and 10 bases, there was a span of 15 bases. Germline loops: CDR1 MGHRA, CDR2 YSYEKL. This CDR3 is 14 amino acids long. The CDR3 DNA is TGCGCCAGCAGCCAAGAAGACCCCGCGGGCCGAGCTTTCTTT. This sequence encodes CASSQEDPAGRAFF.

This rearrangement joins TRBV2 to TRBJ2-6; 8 bases agree with TRBD1. This CDR3 is 18 amino acids long. Germline V gene sequence: CDR1 SNHLY, CDR2 FYNNEI. With 6 bases clipped from V and 3 bases from J, the junction kept 13 bases outside the gene matches. CDR3: CASRRTGTPSGGANVLTF. CDR3 bases: TGTGCCAGCAGGAGGACAGGGACTCCTTCGGGTGGGGCCAACGTCCTGACTTTC.

This chain connects TRBV9 to TRBJ2-3; the match to TRBD2 covers 9 bases. The junction had 8 bases not matched to a gene; V was cut back by 4 bases and J by 2 bases. Germline lookup yields CDR1 SGDLS and CDR2 YYNGEE. This CDR3 has 16 residues. This CDR3 is CASSLMTSGYTDTQYF. CDR3 coding DNA: TGTGCCAGCAGCCTGATGACTAGCGGCTACACAGATACGCAGTATTTT.

V and J are TRBV28 and TRBJ1-2; D is ambiguous. The CDR3 has 15 amino acids. The V end lost 7 bases, the J end lost 2 bases, and 17 bases lay between the germline ends. Per germline, CDR1 MDHEN and CDR2 SYDVKM. The CDR3 DNA reads TGTGCCAGCAAACTCGCCGACACCTGGAACTATGGCTACACCTTC. It encodes CASKLADTWNYGYTF.